Presented here are 29 T cell receptor beta chains from one specimen sequenced in a study of neurological immune-mediated disorders. TCRdb ran MiXCR on the 5' RACE reads and lists one entry per CDR3 protein. This table holds under 70,000 distinct CDR3 sequences, 3% to 4% found once. Sequencing used PBMCs. The source of these receptors is a woman aged 25 to 39 with multiple sclerosis.

The sample holds a few counts of this clonotype. CDR3 DNA: TGCGCCAGCAGCTCCGTTTCCTCTGGGGCCAACGTCCTGACTTTC. Protein: CASSSVSSGANVLTF. This chain links TRBV5-1 with TRBJ2-6; D not resolved. Per the germline V gene, CDR1 is SGHRS and CDR2 is YFSETQ. This CDR3 region has 15 residues. V dropped 3 bases and J dropped 0 bases, with 7 bases sitting between them.

This clonotype was counted at least ten times. The chain combines TRBV5-1 with TRBJ2-1; D call uncertain. V gave up 0 bases and J gave up 2 bases, with 9 bases separating them. Germline values: CDR1 SGHRS, CDR2 YFSETQ. The CDR3 is made up of 15 amino acids. In DNA form, the CDR3 reads TGCGCCAGCAGCTTGGCCAACCCACCCTACAATGAGCAGTTCTTC. Translated, it gives CASSLANPPYNEQFF. The whole variable domain, filled in from reference TRBV5-1 and TRBJ2-1, reads KAGVTQTPRYLIKTRGQQVTLSCSPISGHRSVSWYQQTPGQGLQFLFEYFSETQRNKGNFPGRFSGRQFSNSRSEMNVSTLELGDSALYLCASSLANPPYNEQFFGPGTRLTVL.

This clonotype was picked up many times. The chain joins TRBV15 to TRBJ2-1; D call uncertain. The germline gives CDR1 LNHNV, CDR2 YYDKDF (reference sequence). With 0 bases removed from V and 10 bases from J, the gap between germline ends came to 10 bases. The CDR3 loop spans 13 amino acids. The CDR3 sequence: CATSRDTRSEQFF. The CDR3 region has the DNA TGTGCCACCAGCAGAGATACCAGGAGCGAGCAGTTCTTC. The whole variable domain, filled in from reference TRBV15 and TRBJ2-1, reads DAMVIQNPRYQVTQFGKPVTLSCSQTLNHNVMYWYQQKSSQAPKLLFHYYDKDFNNEADTPDNFQSRRPNTSFCFLDIRSPGLGDTAMYLCATSRDTRSEQFFGPGTRLTVL.

This clonotype was found many times. The chain has TRBV4-2 and TRBJ2-3, with D uncertain. CDR3 length equals 14 residues. The germline V gene encodes CDR1 LGHNA and CDR2 YNFKEQ. The V end lost 2 bases, the J end lost 6 bases, and 12 bases lay between the germline ends. The DNA of the CDR3 is TGTGCCAGCAGCCAAAGGGCCCTTTCGGATACGCAGTATTTT. Translating it yields CASSQRALSDTQYF.

To note about this clonotype: A read error may account for a junction end that differs from germline. The chain has TRBV10-3 and TRBJ1-5; D perhaps matches TRBD1 (5 bases). This CDR3 is 15 amino acids long. Germline V gene lookup returns CDR1 ENHRY and CDR2 SYGVKD. CDR3 nucleotides: TGTGCCATCAGTGGTGGGGGACCGAGCAATCAGCCCCAGAATTTT. Translation: CAISGGGPSNQPQNF.

This clonotype was observed many times. The rearrangement joins TRBV9 to TRBJ2-3, with 7 bases matching TRBD2. This CDR3 spans 16 amino acids. Trimming cost V 3 bases and J 2 bases; bases outside gene matches: 9. Looked up from germline, CDR1 is SGDLS and CDR2 is YYNGEE. Here the CDR3 DNA reads TGTGCCAGCAGCGGGGCTCGGCTAGCGGTCACAGATACGCAGTATTTT. It is translated as CASSGARLAVTDTQYF.

The V gene is TRBV24-1, the J gene TRBJ2-3; possibly TRBD1 or TRBD2 for D (5 bases each). The CDR3 totals 16 residues. CDR1 is KGHDR, CDR2 SFDVKD, per germline. Trimming took off 4 bases at V and 1 base at J, with 14 bases between the two ends. The CDR3 nucleotides read TGTGCCACCAGTGACCATACGAAGGGACGCACAGATACGCAGTATTTT. Its protein is CATSDHTKGRTDTQYF.

This clonotype came up many times. This chain connects TRBV7-3 to TRBJ2-5, with D uncertain. The germline V and J ends were trimmed by 5 bases and 3 bases, with 13 bases remaining between them. Germline CDR1 reads SGHTA; CDR2 reads FQGTGA. The CDR3 contains 14 residues. The CDR3 bases are TGTGCCAGCAGCCCCCCCGGTCTAAAAGAGACCCAGTACTTC. Its protein product is CASSPPGLKETQYF.

This clonotype was seen repeatedly, ten times or more. This chain links TRBV9 with TRBJ2-1; D may match TRBD1 or TRBD2 (5 bases each). Trimming shortened V by 0 bases and J by 3 bases, and 13 bases separated the two germline ends. Germline CDR1 SGDLS, CDR2 YYNGEE. The CDR3 totals 16 residues. CDR3 region: CASSVDQQRGYNEQFF. The DNA of the CDR3 is TGTGCCAGCAGCGTAGACCAGCAGAGGGGCTACAATGAGCAGTTCTTC.

This clonotype was seen at least ten times. The chain combines TRBV6-5 with TRBJ2-3; 10 positions agree with TRBD2. This CDR3 region has 17 residues. Germline trimming cut 2 bases from V and 4 bases from J; bases unmatched to any gene: 9. Germline-derived CDR1 and CDR2 are MNHEY and SVGAGI. CDR3 nucleotides: TGTGCCAGCAGTTACCAAACTAGCGGGGCCCTAGCAGATACGCAGTATTTT. Amino acid sequence: CASSYQTSGALADTQYF.

This clonotype was counted at least ten times. The rearrangement links TRBV20-1 to TRBJ1-3; 7 positions agree with TRBD1. J gave up 3 bases and V 3 bases, and 8 bases lay outside the gene matches. CDR3 length: 15 residues. Germline CDR1 is DFQATT and CDR2 is SNEGSKA (reference sequence). DNA of the CDR3: TGCAGTGCTAGCCGACAGGGTCGGGGTGGAAACACCATATATTTT. It is translated as CSASRQGRGGNTIYF.

This clonotype has only a few counts. The chain uses TRBV5-5 and TRBJ1-2; 7 positions match TRBD1. The CDR3 sequence is 16 residues long. The V segment lost 4 bases and the J segment 0 bases; nucleotides outside the gene matches: 9. Germline V lookup: CDR1 SGHKS, CDR2 YYEKEE (reference sequence). CDR3 sequence: CASSQRQGASNYGYTF. The CDR3 DNA reads as TGTGCCAGCAGCCAAAGACAGGGTGCATCTAACTATGGCTACACCTTC. Full variable domain (outside the CDR3, taken from reference TRBV5-5 and TRBJ1-2): DAGVTQSPTHLIKTRGQQVTLRCSPISGHKSVSWYQQVLGQGPQFIFQYYEKEERGRGNFPDRFSARQFPNYSSELNVNALLLGDSALYLCASSQRQGASNYGYTFGSGTRLTVV.

In this sample, this clonotype turned up many times. V is TRBV29-1 and J is TRBJ1-2; D is possibly TRBD1 (6 bases). Between the trimmed V and J ends, which lost 6 bases and 7 bases, there was a span of 15 bases. The germline gives CDR1 SQVTM, CDR2 ANQGSEA. This CDR3 has 12 amino acids. CDR3 bases: TGCAGCGTCGGAGGAACAGGGACTGGCTACACCTTC. It encodes CSVGGTGTGYTF. Using reference TRBV29-1 and TRBJ1-2 for the parts outside the CDR3, the full variable domain is SAVISQKPSRDICQRGTSLTIQCQVDSQVTMMFWYRQQPGQSLTLIATANQGSEATYESGFVIDKFPISRPNLTFSTLTVSNMSPEDSSIYLCSVGGTGTGYTFGSGTRLTVV.

The sample holds many counts of this clonotype. This sequence joins TRBV14 and TRBJ2-1; 10 nucleotides align to TRBD2. Trimming removed 6 bases from V and 7 bases from J; junction bases left unmatched: 3. Germline CDR1 is SGHDN and CDR2 is FVKESK. The CDR3 consists of 13 residues. CDR3 bases: TGTGCCAGCAGGCTAGCGGGAGTTAATGAGCAGTTCTTC. It encodes CASRLAGVNEQFF.

In this sample, this clonotype turned up many times. This chain joins TRBV6-5 and TRBJ2-1; 7 bases fit TRBD1. CDR1 is MNHEY, CDR2 SVGAGI, per germline. The junction had 8 bases not matched to a gene; V was cut back by 5 bases and J by 7 bases. This CDR3 is 14 amino acids long. The CDR3 here is CASSRDSLLNEQFF. The CDR3 DNA follows: TGTGCCAGCAGTCGGGACAGCCTATTGAATGAGCAGTTCTTC.

This clonotype was recorded many times. The chain recombines TRBV5-1 with TRBJ1-6; 9 positions match TRBD1. J gave up 7 bases and V 0 bases, and 5 bases lay outside the gene matches. This CDR3 spans 16 amino acids. CDR1 and CDR2 (germline): SGHRS, YFSETQ. The DNA of the CDR3 is TGCGCCAGCAGCTTGGCCGGGGGACAGGGAAATTCACCCCTCCACTTT. Protein sequence: CASSLAGGQGNSPLHF.

Many counts were recorded for this clonotype. The CDR3 nucleotides read TGTGCCAGCAGCCAAGATAAGGGGAGTAGCACTGAAGCTTTCTTT. Amino acid sequence: CASSQDKGSSTEAFF. The rearrangement uses TRBV14 and TRBJ1-1; a possible D gene is TRBD1 (5 bases). Trimming shortened V by 0 bases and J by 4 bases, and 12 bases separated the two germline ends. Germline V lookup: CDR1 SGHDN, CDR2 FVKESK. This CDR3 is built from 15 residues.

This clonotype has ten or more counts. This sequence joins TRBV12-3 or TRBV12-4 and TRBJ2-1, with 10 positions matching TRBD2. Trimming took 2 bases from V and 5 from J; bases not matched to a gene: 3. The CDR3 spans 15 residues. Here the CDR3 reads CASSLSGRADNEQFF. The CDR3 bases are TGTGCCAGCAGTTTAAGCGGGAGGGCCGACAATGAGCAGTTCTTC.

V gene TRBV7-2 combines with J gene TRBJ2-7; 7 positions match TRBD1. Germline CDR1 and CDR2: SGHTA and FQGNSA. Trimming took 0 bases from V and 2 from J; bases not matched to a gene: 4. The length of the CDR3 is 15 residues. The CDR3 DNA reads TGTGCCAGCAGCTTAGCCCCCGGGACAGCCTACGAGCAGTACTTC. This gives the protein CASSLAPGTAYEQYF.

In its sample, this clonotype was seen many times. This chain uses TRBV20-1 with TRBJ2-7; D unclear. The CDR3 covers 13 residues. V was pared by 0 bases and J by 2 bases, with 8 bases between. Germline CDR1 DFQATT, CDR2 SNEGSKA (reference sequence). The CDR3 bases are TGCAGTGCTAGAGAGGGCGGAACCTACGAGCAGTACTTC. It translates to CSAREGGTYEQYF.

This clonotype was detected many times. The chain uses TRBV12-3 or TRBV12-4 and TRBJ2-7; the match to TRBD2 covers 7 bases. Trimming took 3 bases from V and 3 from J; bases not matched to a gene: 5. The CDR3 totals 14 residues. CDR3 loop: CASSFGGGLYEQYF. The CDR3 coding sequence is TGTGCCAGCAGTTTCGGGGGAGGGCTCTACGAGCAGTACTTC.

This clonotype was observed many times. This chain uses TRBV5-6 with TRBJ1-6, with D unresolved. Trimming took off 2 bases at V and 8 bases at J, with 11 bases between the two ends. This CDR3 region has 14 residues. Germline assignment: CDR1 SGHDT and CDR2 YYEEEE. The CDR3 spells CASSFPTWDSPLHF. CDR3 bases: TGTGCCAGCAGCTTTCCAACATGGGATTCACCCCTCCACTTT.

There are many counts of this clonotype. CDR3: CSARKAGEYEQYF. The DNA for the CDR3 is TGCAGTGCCCGGAAGGCGGGAGAATACGAGCAGTACTTC. The rearrangement joins TRBV20-1 to TRBJ2-7, with 7 bases identical to TRBD2. Germline V gene sequence: CDR1 DFQATT, CDR2 SNEGSKA (reference sequence). CDR3 length: 13 residues. After removal of 6 bases from V and 4 bases from J, the junction contained 9 bases not matched to a gene.

In this sample, this clonotype turned up many times. The rearrangement links TRBV20-1 to TRBJ1-4; D possibly corresponds to TRBD1 (5 bases). The V gene lost 0 bases and the J gene lost 3 bases, with 11 bases spanning the gap. Looked up from germline, CDR1 is DFQATT and CDR2 is SNEGSKA (reference sequence). The length of the CDR3 is 15 residues. CDR3 sequence: CSARDHGDPNEKLFF. The DNA of the CDR3 is TGCAGTGCTAGAGATCACGGGGACCCTAATGAAAAACTGTTTTTT.

This clonotype was observed many times. The chain joins TRBV5-4 to TRBJ2-1; unclear D gene. Trimming removed 0 bases from V and 10 bases from J, with 11 bases in between. Germline CDR1 is SGHNT and CDR2 is YYREEE (reference sequence). This CDR3 spans 13 amino acids. The CDR3 protein is CASSLEARQEQFF. The CDR3 coding sequence is TGTGCCAGCAGCTTGGAGGCCAGGCAAGAGCAGTTCTTC.

The table lists this clonotype with a few counts. The junction shows a germline mismatch at one end, possibly a read error. The chain is built from TRBV11-2 and TRBJ1-6, with D unclear. CDR1 is SGHAT, CDR2 FQNNGV, per germline. This CDR3 contains 14 residues. CDR3 bases: TGTGCCAGCAGCTTAGAAGGTCTGAGGTCACCCCTCAACTTT. Encoded protein: CASSLEGLRSPLNF. Full variable domain (remainder filled in from reference TRBV11-2 and TRBJ1-6): EAGVAQSPRYKIIEKRQSVAFWCNPISGHATLYWYQQILGQGPKLLIQFQNNGVVDDSQLPKDRFSAERLKGVDSTLKIQPAKLEDSAVYLCASSLEGLRSPLNFGNGTRLTVT.

This clonotype was seen repeatedly, ten times or more. This chain joins TRBV7-8 and TRBJ2-1; D remains unclear. Trimming shortened V by 5 bases and J by 5 bases, and 13 bases separated the two germline ends. The CDR3 runs 14 residues. Germline V gene lookup returns CDR1 SGHVS and CDR2 FQNEAQ. This chain's CDR3 is CASSPRFLDNEQFF. The CDR3 DNA sequence: TGTGCCAGCAGCCCGCGGTTCCTTGACAATGAGCAGTTCTTC.

This clonotype was observed many times. The rearrangement joins TRBV12-3 or TRBV12-4 to TRBJ1-5, with D possibly TRBD1 on 5 matching bases. This CDR3 region has 15 residues. V lost 3 bases and J 0 bases, leaving 9 bases between the germline ends. The CDR3 DNA sequence: TGTGCCAGCAGTTTCCGGGGCTTTAGCAATCAGCCCCAGCATTTT. Protein product: CASSFRGFSNQPQHF.

Remarks on this clonotype: One end of the junction is discordant with germline, which a read error may explain. The chain couples TRBV10-3 to TRBJ1-3; 8 nucleotides line up with TRBD1. The CDR3 is 16 residues long. Germline loops: CDR1 ENHRY, CDR2 SYGVKD. DNA of the CDR3: TGTGCCATCAGTTGGGGACAGGCCAGCTCTGGAAAAACCATATATTTT. This codes for CAISWGQASSGKTIYF.